The clone carrying this T cell receptor (beta chain) was counted ten times or more. Its antigen remains unknown. This sample is drawn from a study of early T cells in non-severe SARS-CoV-2 infection. Overall study context: Sequencing targeted bulk RNA from unsorted whole blood, leaving chains unpaired.

The TCR library protocol attached unique molecular identifiers to the individual cDNA molecules. Using its own MiXCR run on the 5' RACE reads, TCRdb lists one record per CDR3 protein. The profile shows roughly 52,000 distinct CDR3 sequences, under 8.5% of them singletons. Germline loops: CDR1 LGHNA, CDR2 YSLEER. After removal of 1 base from V and 8 bases from J, the junction contained 10 bases not matched to a gene. The CDR3 length is 15 residues. Study-level points and caveats: VDJdb-based annotation leaned toward anti-spike CD8 responses and missed private and CD4 specificities.

The source was whole blood, collected at baseline. The chain employs TRBV4-3 and TRBJ1-2; TRBD1 matches at 7 bases. The receptor was derived from an adult who was a healthcare worker with PCR-confirmed SARS-CoV-2 infection or an uninfected control (not recorded which). CDR3 amino acids: CASSQVIGTAAGYTF. The DNA of the CDR3 is TGCGCCAGCAGCCAAGTGATAGGGACAGCGGCCGGCTACACCTTC.